What follows are 27 T cell receptor beta chains derived from one specimen sequenced in a study of blood T cells in healthy people across ages. PCR was performed a second time for about 7 to 12 cycles using a sample-barcoded 5' primer and a J-beta primer mix. TCRdb re-called the 5' RACE reads with MiXCR, one entry per CDR3 protein. Altogether roughly 1,500,000 distinct CDR3 sequences are present, 35% to 45% being singletons, with the ten largest covering 7.9%. The specimen was blood. The receptor source for this set is a woman aged 18-30 years in good health.

V gene TRBV5-6 combines with J gene TRBJ2-3, with D possibly TRBD2 on 5 matching bases. The CDR3 length is 14 residues. Looked up from germline, CDR1 is SGHDT and CDR2 is YYEEEE. The germline V and J ends were trimmed by 6 bases and 5 bases, with 16 bases remaining between them. CDR3 residues: CASNLGGEGDTQYF. The CDR3 coding sequence is TGTGCCAGCAACCTGGGTGGCGAGGGAGATACGCAGTATTTT.

V is TRBV19 and J is TRBJ2-3; D unclear. Trimming pared 3 bases from V and 5 bases from J, leaving 9 bases between. This CDR3 is built from 13 residues. Germline V gives CDR1 LNHDA, CDR2 SQIVND (reference sequence). This chain's CDR3 is CASSMPRGDTQYF. CDR3 sequence (DNA): TGTGCCAGTAGTATGCCCCGTGGAGATACGCAGTATTTT.

The sample holds a few counts of this clonotype. This chain uses TRBV27 with TRBJ2-7, with 11 bases lining up with TRBD1. Germline V gene lookup returns CDR1 MNHEY and CDR2 SMNVEV (reference sequence). This CDR3 is 15 amino acids long. Trimming cost V 5 bases and J 2 bases; bases outside gene matches: 5. The CDR3: CASSHGTGGTYEQYF. The CDR3 DNA reads as TGTGCCAGCAGTCACGGGACAGGGGGGACCTACGAGCAGTACTTC.

This clonotype was counted a few times. This chain links TRBV7-6 with TRBJ2-3; D call uncertain. CDR1 SGHVS and CDR2 FNYEAQ come from the germline V gene. V dropped 5 bases and J dropped 2 bases, with 11 bases sitting between them. The CDR3 has 14 amino acids. The DNA for the CDR3 is TGTGCCAGCAGCCCACAAGGTCTCACAGATACGCAGTATTTT. Its translation is CASSPQGLTDTQYF.

V is TRBV7-6 and J is TRBJ1-2, with D uncertain. The CDR3 is 12 residues long. CDR1 and CDR2 from the germline V gene are SGHVS and FNYEAQ. V gave up 6 bases and J gave up 8 bases, with 13 bases separating them. The CDR3 DNA reads TGTGCCAGCAGTTTCGACCGTCTCGGCTACACCTTC. It specifies CASSFDRLGYTF.

The V and J genes are TRBV29-1 and TRBJ2-7, with TRBD2 matching 7 bases. Per the germline V gene, CDR1 is SQVTM and CDR2 is ANQGSEA. The CDR3 sequence is 12 residues long. The ends lost 5 bases at V and 2 bases at J; junction bases unmatched: 3. This chain's CDR3 is CSVRDYAYEQYF. The DNA of the CDR3 is TGCAGCGTTAGGGACTACGCCTACGAGCAGTACTTC.

This clonotype was seen once. This chain joins TRBV13 and TRBJ1-1, with D maybe TRBD1 (6 bases). Trimming shortened V by 5 bases and J by 5 bases, and 21 bases separated the two germline ends. The CDR3 is made up of 16 amino acids. Germline CDR1 and CDR2: PRHDT and FYEKMQ (reference sequence). The CDR3 protein is CASSPAGDDRTTEAFF. The CDR3 DNA sequence: TGTGCCAGCAGCCCCGCCGGAGACGACAGGACAACTGAAGCTTTCTTT.

This sequence joins TRBV29-1 and TRBJ1-4; perhaps TRBD1 as D (6 bases). The CDR3 is 13 residues long. Germline lookup yields CDR1 SQVTM and CDR2 ANQGSEA. V lost 4 bases and J lost 4, with 10 bases in between. This chain's CDR3 is CSVVAGDNEKLFF. The CDR3 DNA follows: TGCAGCGTTGTGGCAGGGGATAATGAAAAACTGTTTTTT.

The V and J genes are TRBV20-1 and TRBJ2-1; D is possibly TRBD1 (5 bases). Germline V gene lookup returns CDR1 DFQATT and CDR2 SNEGSKA (reference sequence). The V end lost 3 bases, the J end lost 3 bases, and 15 bases lay between the germline ends. CDR3 size: 15 residues. This chain's CDR3 is CSASQLGLFYNEQFF. DNA for the CDR3: TGCAGTGCTAGTCAGCTGGGGCTATTCTACAATGAGCAGTTCTTC.

This clonotype has only one observation. The chain links TRBV5-1 to TRBJ1-2; 9 positions agree with TRBD1. Trimming removed 1 base from V and 4 bases from J; junction bases left unmatched: 8. This CDR3 region has 16 residues. The germline CDR1 and CDR2 sequences are SGHRS and YFSETQ. The CDR3 reads CASSLFRTGDSYGYTF. CDR3 nucleotide sequence: TGCGCCAGCAGCTTGTTCAGGACAGGGGATAGCTATGGCTACACCTTC.

The J gene is TRBJ1-2, the V gene TRBV29-1; TRBD1 agrees at 8 bases. Trimming took 2 bases from V and 6 from J; bases not matched to a gene: 5. Germline CDR1 reads SQVTM; CDR2 reads ANQGSEA. The CDR3 contains 13 residues. In DNA, the CDR3 is TGCAGCGTTGAACTGGGCAGGGGGCATGGCTACACCTTC. Its protein is CSVELGRGHGYTF.

The chain carries TRBV25-1 and TRBJ2-4, with D unclear. The better agreement between TRBJ2-7 and the DNA end casts doubt on the J call. CDR1 is MGHDK, CDR2 SYGVNS, per germline. The CDR3 is made up of 14 amino acids. This CDR3 reads CASANPGGRYEQYF. The DNA for the CDR3 is TGTGCCAGCGCAAACCCAGGCGGAAGATACGAGCAGTACTTC.

The rearrangement links TRBV29-1 to TRBJ2-2; D is ambiguous. This CDR3 is 12 amino acids long. The germline CDR1 and CDR2 sequences are SQVTM and ANQGSEA. The V gene lost 7 bases and the J gene lost 0 bases, with 6 bases spanning the gap. The CDR3 is CSAPANTGELFF. CDR3 DNA sequence: TGCAGCGCCCCCGCGAACACCGGGGAGCTGTTTTTT.

The chain combines TRBV14 with TRBJ2-1; D might be TRBD2 (5 bases). CDR1 is SGHDN, CDR2 FVKESK, per germline. With 3 bases removed from V and 13 bases from J, the gap between germline ends came to 25 bases. This CDR3 spans 16 amino acids. DNA of the CDR3: TGTGCCAGCAGCCATCATCTCCGGGGATCTAAAGAGACCCAGTTCTTC. Its protein product is CASSHHLRGSKETQFF.

The chain links TRBV27 to TRBJ2-5; 7 positions match TRBD1. V gave up 1 base and J gave up 5 bases; unmatched junction bases: 7. The CDR3 is made up of 15 amino acids. Germline CDR1 reads MNHEY; CDR2 reads SMNVEV (reference sequence). CDR3 region: CASSLFPGGSETQYF. DNA for the CDR3: TGTGCCAGCAGTTTATTTCCAGGGGGTAGCGAGACCCAGTACTTC.

The rearrangement uses TRBV12-3 or TRBV12-4 and TRBJ2-3; D is undetermined. Deletions cut 5 bases from V and 1 base from J, with 10 bases between. The CDR3 length is 14 residues. The CDR3 DNA reads as TGTGCCAGCAGTGTACGGTCTGGCACAGATACGCAGTATTTT. Its translation is CASSVRSGTDTQYF.

V usage is TRBV2 and J usage is TRBJ1-1, with D hard to call. Germline V gene lookup returns CDR1 SNHLY and CDR2 FYNNEI. Deletions cut 8 bases from V and 1 base from J, with 5 bases between. This CDR3 region has 11 residues. CDR3 sequence reads: CASVQNTEAFF. In DNA, the CDR3 is TGTGCCAGCGTGCAGAACACTGAAGCTTTCTTT. Combining the CDR3 with reference TRBV2 and TRBJ1-1 gives the whole variable domain EPEVTQTPSHQVTQMGQEVILRCVPISNHLYFYWYRQILGQKVEFLVSFYNNEISEKSEIFDDQFSVERPDGSNFTLKIRSTKLEDSAMYFCASVQNTEAFFGQGTRLTVV.

The chain recombines TRBV2 with TRBJ2-1; 9 bases align to TRBD2. The J call may be faulty, since TRBJ2-7 better matches the DNA end. Germline CDR1 is SNHLY and CDR2 is FYNNEI. The length of the CDR3 is 15 residues. The CDR3 protein is CASSPRGGEYNEQYF. The CDR3 DNA reads TGTGCCAGCAGCCCTCGCGGGGGGGAGTACAATGAGCAGTACTTC.

This chain connects TRBV5-1 to TRBJ1-2, with D possibly TRBD1 on 6 matching bases. V was shortened by 4 bases and J by 3 bases, with 10 bases between the two germline ends. The V gene's germline CDR1 is SGHRS and CDR2 YFSETQ. The length of the CDR3 is 13 residues. The CDR3 spells CASSDRSDYGYTF. CDR3 sequence (DNA): TGCGCCAGCAGCGACAGGTCTGACTATGGCTACACCTTC.

The V gene is TRBV11-2, the J gene TRBJ2-7; 9 bases map to TRBD1. Germline V gene lookup returns CDR1 SGHAT and CDR2 FQNNGV. V dropped 0 bases and J dropped 3; count of bases not matched to a gene: 9. The CDR3 has 17 residues. The CDR3 spells CASSLDSRDRVYYEQYF. The CDR3 coding sequence is TGTGCCAGCAGCTTAGACTCAAGGGACAGGGTCTACTACGAGCAGTACTTC.

This clonotype was detected a few times. The V call is TRBV18, the J call TRBJ2-7, with D possibly called TRBD1 or TRBD2 (5 bases each). Trimming took off 6 bases at V and 1 base at J, with 13 bases between the two ends. Germline V gives CDR1 KGHSH, CDR2 LQKENI. The CDR3 loop spans 14 amino acids. Here the CDR3 DNA reads TGTGCCAGCTCCGCCGGGACGGTATCCTACGAGCAGTACTTC. Protein product: CASSAGTVSYEQYF. Complete variable domain (other parts from reference TRBV18 and TRBJ2-7): NAGVMQNPRHLVRRRGQEARLRCSPMKGHSHVYWYRQLPEEGLKFMVYLQKENIIDESGMPKERFSAEFPKEGPSILRIQQVVRGDSAAYFCASSAGTVSYEQYFGPGTRLTVT.

This clonotype came up a few times. V gene TRBV24-1 combines with J gene TRBJ2-1, with TRBD2 identical over 8 bases. Germline V CDR1 and CDR2: KGHDR, SFDVKD. This CDR3 is built from 15 residues. V shed 5 bases and J 7 bases; nucleotides not matched to a gene: 9. CDR3 DNA sequence: TGTGCCACCAGTGCCCTTGGAGCGGGAGAGAATGAGCAGTTCTTC. Translation: CATSALGAGENEQFF.

This clonotype was seen only once. The chain employs TRBV25-1 and TRBJ1-1; no clear D. V shed 6 bases and J shed 6 bases, with 8 bases lying between them. The CDR3 has 11 residues. CDR1 is MGHDK, CDR2 SYGVNS, per germline. The CDR3 spells CASSARAEAFF. CDR3 nucleotides: TGTGCCAGCAGCGCGCGGGCTGAAGCTTTCTTT. Based on the CDR3 plus reference TRBV25-1 and TRBJ1-1, the full variable domain is EADIYQTPRYLVIGTGKKITLECSQTMGHDKMYWYQQDPGMELHLIHYSYGVNSTEKGDLSSESTVSRIRTEHFPLTLESARPSHTSQYLCASSARAEAFFGQGTRLTVV.

The chain couples TRBV6-1 to TRBJ1-2; maybe TRBD1 (6 bases). This CDR3 is 14 amino acids long. Germline CDR1 is MNHNS and CDR2 is SASEGT. Trimming pared 3 bases from V and 6 bases from J, leaving 14 bases between. This CDR3 reads CASSDWGARDGYTF. For the CDR3, the DNA is TGTGCCAGCAGTGATTGGGGGGCTCGAGATGGCTACACCTTC.

This clonotype was counted between two and nine times. The chain links TRBV10-3 to TRBJ1-1; D not resolved. V gave up 3 bases and J gave up 5 bases, with 10 bases separating them. There are 13 residues in the CDR3. Germline loops: CDR1 ENHRY, CDR2 SYGVKD. This CDR3 is CAISDPSGTEAFF. The CDR3 DNA is TGTGCCATCAGTGACCCCTCAGGAACTGAAGCTTTCTTT.

This clonotype appeared a few times. At one end, the junction sequence differs from germline, possibly due to a read error. The chain joins TRBV10-3 to TRBJ2-5, with 10 positions matching TRBD1. The CDR3 totals 16 residues. Per germline, CDR1 ENHRY and CDR2 SYGVKD. The CDR3 coding sequence is TGTGCCATCAGCGAGTCCGGGACAGGGGACAAGGAGACCCAGTACTTC. Its translation: CAISESGTGDKETQYF.

This clonotype was recorded at least ten times. V is TRBV18 and J is TRBJ2-5, with 9 nucleotides matching TRBD2. This CDR3 region has 15 residues. The V gene's germline CDR1 is KGHSH and CDR2 LQKENI. V lost 1 base to trimming and J lost 2 bases; unmatched junction nucleotides: 2. The CDR3 region has the DNA TGTGCCAGCTCACCACTAGCGGGAGCGCAAGAGACCCAGTACTTC. This encodes CASSPLAGAQETQYF.